This TCR beta chain was sequenced during a study of CD8 T cells in ankylosing spondylitis (TCRdb year 2017). Notes on the research overall: To find TCR variants linked to disease, the study profiled T cell receptor beta repertoires in ankylosing spondylitis patients and healthy donors. The full study cohort was made up of 25 to 30 ankylosing spondylitis patients and around 100 healthy donors. Peripheral blood samples were taken, and synovial fluid was additionally collected from ankylosing spondylitis patients. Overall study results and their limits: According to the report, matched synovial fluid samples from ankylosing spondylitis patients were significantly enriched for the disease-linked clones. Blood from ankylosing spondylitis patients appeared to be characterized by a TCR beta motif composed of roughly 8 highly homologous amino acid variants. In peripheral blood, the disease-linked clones were found at relatively low frequencies and had a CD8+ phenotype. Some of the motif variants had been reported before in the synovial fluid and blood of reactive arthritis patients, a finding that suggests common disease-initiation mechanisms.

A distance of 19 bases separates the germline ends of V and J, which lose 3 bases and 9 bases respectively. Based on the germline V gene, the CDR1 and CDR2 sequences are SGHRS and YFSETQ. The CDR3 covers 16 residues, taking in both the cysteine and the phenylalanine. Only CDR3 DNA is held: 48 bases, read in frame from base 1. This clonotype was counted ten times or more. Its antigen is not yet known. Base qualities are not provided; no much larger clone lies one nucleotide away. Reads for this sample came from an Illumina HiSeq 2500. TCR beta libraries were prepared by quantitative 5'-RACE with molecular barcodes. On the study's bioinformatics: A new computational method, built on a probabilistic model of VDJ rearrangement, was used to identify disease-linked TCR variants. TCRdb took the public reads, trimmed them with fastp at Q25, ran MiXCR for clone calling and kept in-frame beta chains. For every CDR3 protein sequence, its rows merge into one entry that carries the most common genes and DNA. Clone size and V and J calls follow TCRdb, not the original study. The table for this sample lists 180,000 or so distinct CDR3 sequences; around a tenth of them were counted only once. The ten largest account for almost 30% of the sample.

Source material: blood, either unsorted or a sorted T cell fraction (not recorded which). In this chain, TRBV5-1 is recombined with TRBJ1-6; D gene: possibly TRBD1, on 6 matching bases. The clonotype originates from a male donor with ankylosing spondylitis or in good health (not recorded which). The sequenced DNA: TGCGCCAGCAGCTCGTTTGAAAGCAGGGGTCGTTCACCCCTCCACTTT. This gives the protein CASSSFESRGRSPLHF.